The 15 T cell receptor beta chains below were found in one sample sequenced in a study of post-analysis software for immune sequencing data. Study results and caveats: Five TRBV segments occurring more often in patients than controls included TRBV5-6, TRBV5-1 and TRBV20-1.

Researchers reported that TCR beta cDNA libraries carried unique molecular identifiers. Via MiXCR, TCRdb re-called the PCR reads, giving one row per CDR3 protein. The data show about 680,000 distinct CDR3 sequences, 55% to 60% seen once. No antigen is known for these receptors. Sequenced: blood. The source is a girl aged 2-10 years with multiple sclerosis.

This CDR3 reads CSVVEGTGELFF. CDR3 sequence (DNA): TGCAGCGTTGTGGAAGGGACCGGGGAGCTGTTTTTT. The V and J genes are TRBV29-1 and TRBJ2-2; D is uncertain. The CDR3 sequence is 12 residues long. Germline V CDR1 and CDR2: SQVTM, ANQGSEA. The germline V and J ends were trimmed by 4 bases and 5 bases, with 8 bases remaining between them.

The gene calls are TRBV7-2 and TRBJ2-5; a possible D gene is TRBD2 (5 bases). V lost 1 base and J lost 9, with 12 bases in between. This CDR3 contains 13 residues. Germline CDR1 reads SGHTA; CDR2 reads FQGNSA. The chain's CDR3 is CASSLGGGRAQYF. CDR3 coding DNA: TGTGCCAGCAGCTTAGGAGGCGGGCGGGCCCAGTACTTC. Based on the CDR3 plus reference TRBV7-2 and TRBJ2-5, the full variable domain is GAGVSQSPSNKVTEKGKDVELRCDPISGHTALYWYRQSLGQGLEFLIYFQGNSAPDKSGLPSDRFSAERTGGSVSTLTIQRTQQEDSAVYLCASSLGGGRAQYFGPGTRLLVL.

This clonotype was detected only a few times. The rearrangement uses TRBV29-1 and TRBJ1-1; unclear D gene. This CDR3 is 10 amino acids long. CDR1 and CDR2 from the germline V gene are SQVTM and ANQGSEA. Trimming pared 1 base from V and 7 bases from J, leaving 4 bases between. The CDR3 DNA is TGCAGCGTTGAAGTAGTTGAAGCTTTCTTT. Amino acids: CSVEVVEAFF.

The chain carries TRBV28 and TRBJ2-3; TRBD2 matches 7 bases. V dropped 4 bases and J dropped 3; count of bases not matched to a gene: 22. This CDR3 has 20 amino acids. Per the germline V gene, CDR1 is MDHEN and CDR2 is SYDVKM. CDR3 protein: CASSSDPQEWAGDETDTQYF. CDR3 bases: TGTGCCAGCAGTTCCGACCCCCAGGAATGGGCGGGAGATGAAACAGATACGCAGTATTTT.

This chain's CDR3 is CASSTDINYGYTF. CDR3 in DNA: TGTGCCAGCAGCACGGACATTAACTATGGCTACACCTTC. The genes are TRBV12-3 or TRBV12-4 and TRBJ1-2, with D perhaps matching TRBD1 (5 bases). Trimming took off 6 bases at V and 1 base at J, with 9 bases between the two ends. The CDR3 is 13 residues long.

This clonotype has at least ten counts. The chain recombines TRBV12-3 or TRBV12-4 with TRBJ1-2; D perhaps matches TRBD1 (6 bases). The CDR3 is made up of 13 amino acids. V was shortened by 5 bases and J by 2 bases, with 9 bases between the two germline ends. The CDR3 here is CASSRTANYGYTF. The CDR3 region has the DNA TGTGCCAGCAGTCGGACAGCGAACTATGGCTACACCTTC.

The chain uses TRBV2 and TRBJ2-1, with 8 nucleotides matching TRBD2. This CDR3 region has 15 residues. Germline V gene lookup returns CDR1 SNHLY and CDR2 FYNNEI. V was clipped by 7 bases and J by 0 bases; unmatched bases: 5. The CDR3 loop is CASTSGRTSYNEQFF. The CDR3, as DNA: TGTGCCAGCACCAGCGGGAGAACCTCCTACAATGAGCAGTTCTTC. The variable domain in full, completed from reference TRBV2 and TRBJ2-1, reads EPEVTQTPSHQVTQMGQEVILRCVPISNHLYFYWYRQILGQKVEFLVSFYNNEISEKSEIFDDQFSVERPDGSNFTLKIRSTKLEDSAMYFCASTSGRTSYNEQFFGPGTRLTVL.

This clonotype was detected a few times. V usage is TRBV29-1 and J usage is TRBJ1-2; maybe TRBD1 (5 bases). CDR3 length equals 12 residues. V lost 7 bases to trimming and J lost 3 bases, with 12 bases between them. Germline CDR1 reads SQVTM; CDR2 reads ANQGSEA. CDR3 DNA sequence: TGCAGCGCTAGGGGTCCTGACTATGGCTACACCTTC. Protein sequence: CSARGPDYGYTF.

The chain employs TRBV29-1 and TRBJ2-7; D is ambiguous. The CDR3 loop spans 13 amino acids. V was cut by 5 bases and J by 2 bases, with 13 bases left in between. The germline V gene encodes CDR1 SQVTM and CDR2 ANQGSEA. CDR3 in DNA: TGCAGCGTTTGGGATTCGAAAGCCTACGAGCAGTACTTC. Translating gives CSVWDSKAYEQYF.

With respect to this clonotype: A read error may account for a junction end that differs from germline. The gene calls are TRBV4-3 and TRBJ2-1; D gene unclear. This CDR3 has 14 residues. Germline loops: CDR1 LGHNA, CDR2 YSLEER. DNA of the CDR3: TGCGCCAGCGGCCAAGATATGGCTTCCTATGAGCAGTTCTTC. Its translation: CASGQDMASYEQFF.

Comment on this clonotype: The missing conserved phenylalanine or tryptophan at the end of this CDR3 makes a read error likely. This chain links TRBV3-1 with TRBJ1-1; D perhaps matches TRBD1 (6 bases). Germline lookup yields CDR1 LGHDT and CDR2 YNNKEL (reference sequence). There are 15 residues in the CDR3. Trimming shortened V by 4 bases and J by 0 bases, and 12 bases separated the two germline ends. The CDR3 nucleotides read TGTGCCAGCAGCCGGGACACGACAATGAACACTGAAGCTTTCTGT. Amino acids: CASSRDTTMNTEAFC.

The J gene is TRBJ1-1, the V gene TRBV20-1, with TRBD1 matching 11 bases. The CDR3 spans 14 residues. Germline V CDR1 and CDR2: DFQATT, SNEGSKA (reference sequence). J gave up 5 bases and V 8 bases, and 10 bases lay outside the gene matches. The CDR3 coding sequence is TGCAGTACCAAGGGGACAGGGGGAAGGACTGAAGCTTTCTTT. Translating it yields CSTKGTGGRTEAFF.

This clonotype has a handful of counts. The CDR3 DNA sequence: TGTGCCAGCAGCGCTCCCGGGAGCGAGTACAATGAGCAGTTCTTC. Its translation: CASSAPGSEYNEQFF. This chain uses TRBV13 with TRBJ2-1, with a possible D match to TRBD2 (6 bases). The CDR3 runs to 15 residues. The germline V gene has CDR1 PRHDT and CDR2 FYEKMQ (reference sequence). Deletions cut 5 bases from V and 4 bases from J, with 15 bases between.

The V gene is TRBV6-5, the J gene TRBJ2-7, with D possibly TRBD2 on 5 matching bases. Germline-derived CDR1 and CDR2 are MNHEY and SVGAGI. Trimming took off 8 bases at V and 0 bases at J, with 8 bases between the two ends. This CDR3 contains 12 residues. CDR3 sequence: CASAGLSYEQYF. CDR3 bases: TGTGCCAGCGCTGGACTCTCCTACGAGCAGTACTTC.

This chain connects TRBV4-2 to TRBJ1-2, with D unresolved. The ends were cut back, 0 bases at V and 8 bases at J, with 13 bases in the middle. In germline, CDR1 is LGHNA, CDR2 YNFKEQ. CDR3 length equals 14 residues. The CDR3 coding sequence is TGTGCCAGCAGCCAAGAGGGGATGGCCTTGGGCTACACCTTC. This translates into CASSQEGMALGYTF.